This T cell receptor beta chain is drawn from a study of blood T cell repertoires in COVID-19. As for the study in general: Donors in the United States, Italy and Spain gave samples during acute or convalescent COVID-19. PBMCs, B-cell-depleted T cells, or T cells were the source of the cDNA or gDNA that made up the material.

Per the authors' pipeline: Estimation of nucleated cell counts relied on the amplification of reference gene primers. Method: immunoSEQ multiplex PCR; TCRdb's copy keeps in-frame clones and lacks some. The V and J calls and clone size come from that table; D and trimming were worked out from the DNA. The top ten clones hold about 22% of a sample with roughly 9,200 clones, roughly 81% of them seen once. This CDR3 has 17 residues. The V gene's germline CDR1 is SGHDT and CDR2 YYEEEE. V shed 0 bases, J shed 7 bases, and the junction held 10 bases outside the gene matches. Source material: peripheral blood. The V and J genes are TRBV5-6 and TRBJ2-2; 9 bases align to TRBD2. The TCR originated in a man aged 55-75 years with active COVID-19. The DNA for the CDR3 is TGTGCCAGCAGCTTGGACCTTGGCGGGGGGGCTGGCGGGGAGCTGTTTTTT. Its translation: CASSLDLGGGAGGELFF.